Following are 13 T cell receptor beta chains from one sample sequenced in a study of control samples from healthy donors and cancer patients. Sequencing used immunoSEQ multiplex PCR; TCRdb keeps in-frame clones, though not all of them. Among 75,000 to 100,000 clones listed, around 87% were seen once. The sequenced sample consisted of blood. These receptors were obtained from a woman aged 45-59 years in good health.

This clone was observed once. The V gene is TRBV4-3, the J gene TRBJ2-3; TRBD2 aligns across 8 bases. V gave up 8 bases and J gave up 6 bases; unmatched junction bases: 16. In germline, CDR1 is LGHNA, CDR2 YSLEER. The CDR3 is 16 amino acids. As DNA, the CDR3 is TGCGCCAGCTCGATATTACTAGCGGCCCCTGGCGATACGCAGTATTTT. This gives the protein CASSILLAAPGDTQYF.

The table lists this clone with a count of one. The V call is TRBV2, the J call TRBJ1-4; tentatively, D is TRBD1 (5 bases). Germline V lookup: CDR1 SNHLY, CDR2 FYNNEI. This CDR3 is built from 15 residues. The ends were cut back, 8 bases at V and 0 bases at J, with 13 bases in the middle. CDR3: CASRRQPATNEKLFF. CDR3 nucleotides: TGTGCCAGCCGAAGACAGCCAGCAACTAATGAAAAACTGTTTTTT.

The chain uses TRBV6-6 and TRBJ2-7, with 7 bases aligning to TRBD2. V trimming: 4 bases; J trimming: 6 bases; junction bases outside the gene matches: 6. The CDR3 is 13 amino acids. Looked up from germline, CDR1 is MNHNY and CDR2 is SVGAGI (reference sequence). CDR3: CASSSNTGGEQYF. The CDR3 DNA follows: TGTGCCAGCAGTTCGAATACGGGGGGCGAGCAGTACTTC.

Only a few counts were recorded for this clone. Other DNA sequences in the same sample also yield this CDR3. The chain recombines TRBV28 with TRBJ1-2; 8 bases line up with TRBD1. J was trimmed by 7 bases and V by 3 bases; bases with no gene match: 4. CDR3 length equals 13 residues. Germline CDR1 and CDR2: MDHEN and SYDVKM. The CDR3, as DNA: TGTGCCAGCAGTTTGGACAGGGTGGGTGGCTACACCTTC. It codes for CASSLDRVGGYTF.

CDR3 in amino acids: CASSQGRLNSKAYGYTF. CDR3 DNA: TGCGCCAGCAGCCAAGGACGGCTAAACTCGAAAGCTTATGGCTACACCTTC. The chain recombines TRBV4-3 with TRBJ1-2, with unresolved D. V shed 1 base and J shed 5 bases, with 20 bases lying between them. CDR3 length: 17 residues. The V gene's germline CDR1 is LGHNA and CDR2 YSLEER.

The chain recombines TRBV2 with TRBJ2-6, with D tentatively TRBD1 (6 bases). CDR1 and CDR2 from the germline V gene are SNHLY and FYNNEI. Deletions cut 6 bases from V and 0 bases from J, with 12 bases between. The CDR3 is made up of 16 amino acids. The CDR3 region has the DNA TGTGCCAGCAGGACAGGTCCCAACTCTGGGGCCAACGTCCTGACTTTC. Translation: CASRTGPNSGANVLTF.

The chain recombines TRBV14 with TRBJ1-2, with 10 bases matching TRBD1. J lost 6 bases, V lost 4 bases, and 5 bases had no gene match. The germline V gene has CDR1 SGHDN and CDR2 FVKESK. The CDR3 length is 14 residues. In DNA form, the CDR3 reads TGTGCCAGCAGCCTAAGGACAGGGGGAAATGGCTACACCTTC. It specifies CASSLRTGGNGYTF.

CDR3 DNA: TGTGCCAGTAGTACCCTAACAGGGGGCGTCACTGAAGCTTTCTTT. Its protein product is CASSTLTGGVTEAFF. This sequence joins TRBV19 and TRBJ1-1; 9 bases match TRBD1. CDR3 length: 15 amino acids. V was pared by 4 bases and J by 4 bases, with 7 bases of the junction left unmatched. Germline lookup yields CDR1 LNHDA and CDR2 SQIVND (reference sequence).

The V and J genes are TRBV5-1 and TRBJ2-2, with D maybe TRBD2 (6 bases). The CDR3 runs to 14 residues. V shed 4 bases and J shed 5 bases, with 12 bases lying between them. Looked up from germline, CDR1 is SGHRS and CDR2 is YFSETQ. CDR3 coding DNA: TGCGCCAGCAGCCTATGGGGGGAGACCGGGGAGCTGTTTTTT. Translation: CASSLWGETGELFF.

The rearrangement joins TRBV27 to TRBJ2-7; 14 bases are shared with TRBD2. Per the germline V gene, CDR1 is MNHEY and CDR2 is SMNVEV (reference sequence). V lost 7 bases, J lost 4 bases, and 15 bases stayed unmatched. The CDR3 is 18 amino acids. The CDR3 sequence is CASTELRLAGGPIYEQYF. CDR3 bases: TGTGCCAGCACCGAACTGAGACTAGCGGGAGGGCCTATTTACGAGCAGTACTTC.

The chain employs TRBV18 and TRBJ1-1; 9 bases fit TRBD1. This CDR3 has 16 residues. Germline V gene sequence: CDR1 KGHSH, CDR2 LQKENI. Trimming cost V 3 bases and J 0 bases; bases outside gene matches: 5. The DNA for the CDR3 is TGTGCCAGCTCACCGGGGACAGGGACACTGAACACTGAAGCTTTCTTT. Translation: CASSPGTGTLNTEAFF.

CDR3 nucleotides: TGTGCCAGCAGCCCCGACATGCAAGAGACCCAGTACTTC. This gives the protein CASSPDMQETQYF. V usage is TRBV7-2 and J usage is TRBJ2-5; D not resolved. The CDR3 length is 13 residues. V was trimmed by 5 bases and J by 2 bases, leaving 9 bases between them. CDR1 and CDR2 (germline): SGHTA, FQGNSA.

This chain connects TRBV19 to TRBJ2-2, with no clear D. The germline CDR1 and CDR2 sequences are LNHDA and SQIVND (reference sequence). Trimming stripped 4 bases from V and 1 base from J, with 13 bases between. The CDR3 sequence is 16 residues long. As DNA, the CDR3 is TGTGCCAGTAGTAACCCGGGCCGGCAGAACACCGGGGAGCTGTTTTTT. Translated: CASSNPGRQNTGELFF.